These 6 T cell receptor beta chains were sequenced from one sample in a study of brain T cells in children with intractable seizures. Profiling relied on immunoSEQ multiplex PCR, and the TCRdb table lists in-frame clones only, not all of them. The repertoire holds about 320,000 clones, with over 85% as singletons. The time point here: blood from clinic visit 5 months post-surgery; TSC patient then seizure free. This specimen was peripheral blood, taken roughly 5 months after surgery. The receptors come from a boy under three years old with tuberous sclerosis and intractable seizures.

The rearrangement uses TRBV7-8 and TRBJ2-5; 12 positions agree with TRBD2. Trimming removed 7 bases from V and 5 bases from J; junction bases left unmatched: 8. This CDR3 spans 15 amino acids. CDR1 is SGHVS, CDR2 FQNEAQ, per germline. DNA of the CDR3: TGTGCCAGCATCCCCCTAGCGGGAGGGCGGGAGACCCAGTACTTC. Its translation: CASIPLAGGRETQYF.

This chain joins TRBV19 and TRBJ2-7; 11 positions agree with TRBD2. The germline V gene encodes CDR1 LNHDA and CDR2 SQIVND (reference sequence). This CDR3 is built from 14 residues. With V trimmed by 5 bases and J by 3 bases, 3 bases remained unmatched. The CDR3 region has the DNA TGTGCCAGTAGTCCCGGGACTAGCGGCTACGAGCAGTACTTC. Protein: CASSPGTSGYEQYF. The full variable domain, its missing parts supplied by reference TRBV19 and TRBJ2-7, is DGGITQSPKYLFRKEGQNVTLSCEQNLNHDAMYWYRQDPGQGLRLIYYSQIVNDFQKGDIAEGYSVSREKKESFPLTVTSAQKNPTAFYLCASSPGTSGYEQYFGPGTRLTVT.

The V call is TRBV13, the J call TRBJ1-2, with 7 bases fitting TRBD1. The J segment lost 8 bases and the V segment lost 5 bases, leaving 14 bases of the junction unmatched. The CDR3 has 15 amino acids. Germline V gene data show CDR1 as PRHDT and CDR2 as FYEKMQ (reference sequence). The DNA for the CDR3 is TGTGCCAGCAGCCCAACCCACCAGGACAGGTCAGGCTACACCTTC. Encoded protein: CASSPTHQDRSGYTF.

The chain couples TRBV21-1 to TRBJ1-3; the table's TRBD1 call for D was not verified on the DNA. TRBV21-1 constitutes a pseudogene. CDR3 length: 17 amino acids. The CDR3 loop is CASSKAAGQGAGNTIYF. The DNA for the CDR3 is TGTGCCAGCAGCAAAGCAGCGGGACAGGGGGCCGGAAACACCATATATTTT.

The table lists this clone with a count of one. This chain uses TRBV30 with TRBJ1-4, with 8 positions matching TRBD1. The CDR3 spans 16 residues. V was pared by 4 bases and J by 7 bases, with 14 bases of the junction left unmatched. Germline CDR1 and CDR2: GTSNPN and SVGIG (reference sequence). CDR3 DNA: TGTGCCTGGACCGGGCCACCAGACAGGGGCTTTGAAAAACTGTTTTTT. Residues: CAWTGPPDRGFEKLFF.

The chain is built from TRBV9 and TRBJ1-1, with D hard to call. Looked up from germline, CDR1 is SGDLS and CDR2 is YYNGEE. The CDR3 runs to 13 residues. V shed 3 bases and J shed 5 bases, with 11 bases lying between them. The CDR3 spells CASSAGIGTEAFF. CDR3 DNA sequence: TGTGCCAGCAGCGCGGGGATAGGGACTGAAGCTTTCTTT.